The rows below give T cell receptor beta chains drawn from one sample of a study of T cells after yellow fever vaccination. MiXCR was run by TCRdb on the 5' RACE reads, yielding one entry per CDR3 protein. The sample has 350,000 to 450,000 distinct CDR3 sequences, roughly a sixth seen once. Specimen: PBMCs, collected before the yellow fever booster vaccination. All receptors derive from a man aged 18 to 29 who received the YFV17D yellow fever vaccine. The CDR3 runs from the conserved cysteine through the conserved F or W. The D gene is left open where the match is weak. Rows give clone size only sometimes, using once, few, many, or a class for an expanded clone.

cdr3_aa: CASSVEWGANTDTQYF; cdr3_nt: TGTGCCAGCAGCGTAGAGTGGGGGGCCAACACAGATACGCAGTATTTT; clone_size: .; j_call: TRBJ2-3; v_call: TRBV9; d_call: .
cdr3_aa: CSAPRQDFTEAFF; cdr3_nt: TGCAGTGCTCCTAGACAGGATTTCACTGAAGCTTTCTTT; clone_size: few; j_call: TRBJ1-1; v_call: TRBV20-1; d_call: .
cdr3_aa: CASSEQDRGKLFF; cdr3_nt: TGTGCCAGCAGTGAACAGGACAGGGGAAAACTGTTTTTT; clone_size: .; j_call: TRBJ1-4; v_call: TRBV25-1; d_call: TRBD1
cdr3_aa: CASSAQGLATGELFF; cdr3_nt: TGTGCCAGCAGCGCCCAGGGACTAGCGACCGGGGAGCTGTTTTTT; clone_size: .; j_call: TRBJ2-2; v_call: TRBV9; d_call: TRBD2
cdr3_aa: CASSRGDRLNEQFF; cdr3_nt: TGCGCCAGCAGTCGGGGGGACCGTCTCAATGAGCAGTTCTTC; clone_size: few; j_call: TRBJ2-1; v_call: TRBV4-3; d_call: TRBD2
cdr3_aa: CASSNSPEETQYF; cdr3_nt: TGTGCCAGCAGTAATTCGCCCGAAGAGACCCAGTACTTC; clone_size: few; j_call: TRBJ2-5; v_call: TRBV6-1; d_call: .
cdr3_aa: CASSPEAARWGARTGELFF; cdr3_nt: TGCGCCAGCAGCCCCGAAGCAGCCAGGTGGGGGGCGCGCACCGGGGAGCTGTTTTTT; clone_size: .; j_call: TRBJ2-2; v_call: TRBV5-1; d_call: .
cdr3_aa: CASRVPGAALKAFF; cdr3_nt: TGTGCCAGCAGGGTCCCAGGGGCCGCTCTGAAAGCTTTCTTT; clone_size: .; j_call: TRBJ1-1; v_call: TRBV6-1; d_call: .
cdr3_aa: CASSVAGTAIEQYF; cdr3_nt: TGTGCCAGCAGCGTAGCCGGGACAGCAATCGAGCAGTACTTC; clone_size: few; j_call: TRBJ2-7; v_call: TRBV9; d_call: TRBD1
cdr3_aa: CASSYSSGGPGNSPLHF; cdr3_nt: TGTGCCAGCAGTTACTCGAGCGGGGGACCTGGGAATTCACCCCTCCACTTT; clone_size: few; j_call: TRBJ1-6; v_call: TRBV6-5; d_call: .
cdr3_aa: CASSSTREEDQYF; cdr3_nt: TGTGCCAGCAGTTCCACACGGGAAGAAGATCAGTACTTC; clone_size: .; j_call: TRBJ2-4; v_call: TRBV28; d_call: .
cdr3_aa: CSVEDWDRGTTDTQYF; cdr3_nt: TGCAGCGTTGAAGATTGGGACAGGGGGACCACAGATACGCAGTATTTT; clone_size: few; j_call: TRBJ2-3; v_call: TRBV29-1; d_call: TRBD1
cdr3_aa: CASSQVRAKNNEQFF; cdr3_nt: TGTGCCAGCAGCCAAGTGCGGGCAAAGAACAATGAGCAGTTCTTC; clone_size: few; j_call: TRBJ2-1; v_call: TRBV3-1; d_call: .
cdr3_aa: CASSLRLAGGRSSYNEQFF; cdr3_nt: TGTGCCAGCAGCTTGCGACTAGCGGGGGGACGAAGCTCCTACAATGAGCAGTTCTTC; clone_size: few; j_call: TRBJ2-1; v_call: TRBV5-5; d_call: TRBD2
cdr3_aa: CASSDIGTGPHYGYTF; cdr3_nt: TGTGCCAGCAGTGATATAGGGACAGGGCCCCACTATGGCTACACCTTC; clone_size: .; j_call: TRBJ1-2; v_call: TRBV2; d_call: TRBD1
cdr3_aa: CASSQEPGQGRGDTQYF; cdr3_nt: TGCGCCAGCAGTCAAGAACCGGGACAGGGGAGAGGGGATACGCAGTATTTT; clone_size: few; j_call: TRBJ2-3; v_call: TRBV23-1; d_call: TRBD1
cdr3_aa: CASTTLSGRGGYTF; cdr3_nt: TGTGCCAGCACGACGCTTTCGGGCCGCGGGGGCTACACCTTC; clone_size: few; j_call: TRBJ1-2; v_call: TRBV12-3/TRBV12-4; d_call: .
cdr3_aa: CASSPGQGTFSYEQYF; cdr3_nt: TGTGCCAGCAGCCCCGGACAGGGAACCTTCTCCTACGAGCAGTACTTC; clone_size: few; j_call: TRBJ2-7; v_call: TRBV9; d_call: TRBD1
cdr3_aa: CASSLDSYNSPLHF; cdr3_nt: TGTGCCAGCAGCCTTGACAGTTATAATTCACCCCTCCACTTT; clone_size: few; j_call: TRBJ1-6; v_call: TRBV12-3/TRBV12-4; d_call: .
cdr3_aa: CASSTLQGAYNSPLHF; cdr3_nt: TGTGCCAGCAGCACCTTACAGGGAGCCTATAATTCACCCCTCCACTTT; clone_size: few; j_call: TRBJ1-6; v_call: TRBV7-9; d_call: .
cdr3_aa: CSARDRVVGYEQYF; cdr3_nt: TGCAGTGCTAGAGATCGAGTGGTAGGCTACGAGCAGTACTTC; clone_size: many; j_call: TRBJ2-7; v_call: TRBV20-1; d_call: .
cdr3_aa: CASSLAWGQGKAYARFF; cdr3_nt: TGTGCCAGCAGCTTGGCTTGGGGACAGGGGAAGGCCTACGCTCGGTTTTTT; clone_size: few; j_call: TRBJ2-2; v_call: TRBV5-8; d_call: TRBD1
cdr3_aa: CSARDLPGGSTGELFF; cdr3_nt: TGCAGTGCTAGAGATTTACCGGGGGGAAGCACCGGGGAGCTGTTTTTT; clone_size: .; j_call: TRBJ2-2; v_call: TRBV20-1; d_call: TRBD2
cdr3_aa: CASGKQGSNEQFF; cdr3_nt: TGTGCTAGTGGAAAACAGGGATCGAATGAGCAGTTCTTC; clone_size: .; j_call: TRBJ2-1; v_call: TRBV12-5; d_call: .
cdr3_aa: CASSVGDNRNTIYF; cdr3_nt: TGTGCCAGCAGCGTAGGGGACAATCGAAACACCATATATTTT; clone_size: .; j_call: TRBJ1-3; v_call: TRBV9; d_call: .
cdr3_aa: CAISESAGTGDEQYF; cdr3_nt: TGTGCCATCAGTGAGTCGGCCGGGACAGGGGATGAGCAGTACTTC; clone_size: few; j_call: TRBJ2-7; v_call: TRBV10-3; d_call: TRBD1
cdr3_aa: CASSLTARPQHF; cdr3_nt: TGTGCCAGCAGCCTGACCGCGCGGCCCCAGCATTTT; clone_size: .; j_call: TRBJ1-5; v_call: TRBV6-2/TRBV6-3; d_call: .
cdr3_aa: CASSALLNTGELFF; cdr3_nt: TGCGCCAGCTCTGCCCTACTGAACACCGGGGAGCTGTTTTTT; clone_size: few; j_call: TRBJ2-2; v_call: TRBV5-1; d_call: .
cdr3_aa: CASSLGDRELNTEAFF; cdr3_nt: TGCGCCAGCAGCTTGGGGGACAGGGAACTCAACACTGAAGCTTTCTTT; clone_size: few; j_call: TRBJ1-1; v_call: TRBV5-1; d_call: TRBD1
cdr3_aa: CASKGQGSNYGYTF; cdr3_nt: TGTGCCAGTAAAGGACAGGGGAGTAACTATGGCTACACCTTC; clone_size: .; j_call: TRBJ1-2; v_call: TRBV5-4; d_call: TRBD1
cdr3_aa: CASSQVPTRRGGGETQYF; cdr3_nt: TGTGCCAGCAGCCAAGTCCCTACTAGGCGGGGGGGCGGAGAGACCCAGTACTTC; clone_size: few; j_call: TRBJ2-5; v_call: TRBV4-2; d_call: TRBD2
cdr3_aa: CASSDLPGQGMVYGYTF; cdr3_nt: TGTGCCAGCAGCGATTTACCGGGACAGGGGATGGTTTATGGCTACACCTTC; clone_size: .; j_call: TRBJ1-2; v_call: TRBV2; d_call: TRBD1
cdr3_aa: CASSLVADTEAFF; cdr3_nt: TGTGCCAGCAGCTTGGTAGCGGACACTGAAGCTTTCTTT; clone_size: .; j_call: TRBJ1-1; v_call: TRBV5-6; d_call: .
cdr3_aa: CASSARGSGGYGYTF; cdr3_nt: TGTGCCAGCAGTGCCCGCGGGTCGGGAGGCTATGGCTACACCTTC; clone_size: .; j_call: TRBJ1-2; v_call: TRBV28; d_call: .
cdr3_aa: CASSLPRTANEQFF; cdr3_nt: TGTGCCAGCAGCTTACCCAGGACAGCCAATGAGCAGTTCTTC; clone_size: .; j_call: TRBJ2-1; v_call: TRBV7-8; d_call: .
cdr3_aa: CASSFLGREAFF; cdr3_nt: TGTGCCAGCAGCTTTCTAGGGCGTGAAGCTTTCTTT; clone_size: few; j_call: TRBJ1-1; v_call: TRBV5-6; d_call: .
cdr3_aa: CSAPVGLSYNEQFF; cdr3_nt: TGCAGTGCCCCCGTGGGGCTTTCCTACAATGAGCAGTTCTTC; clone_size: few; j_call: TRBJ2-1; v_call: TRBV20-1; d_call: .
cdr3_aa: CSVENDSTDTQYF; cdr3_nt: TGCAGCGTTGAAAATGACAGCACAGATACGCAGTATTTT; clone_size: few; j_call: TRBJ2-3; v_call: TRBV29-1; d_call: .
cdr3_aa: CASSPLQGLRGYTF; cdr3_nt: TGTGCCAGCAGTCCCCTTCAGGGGCTCCGTGGCTACACCTTC; clone_size: .; j_call: TRBJ1-2; v_call: TRBV27; d_call: .
cdr3_aa: CASSLEGTGELFF; cdr3_nt: TGCGCCAGCAGTCTGGAGGGGACCGGGGAGCTGTTTTTT; clone_size: few; j_call: TRBJ2-2; v_call: TRBV5-1; d_call: .
cdr3_aa: CASSPTNYEQYF; cdr3_nt: TGTGCCAGCAGCCCAACCAACTACGAGCAGTACTTC; clone_size: .; j_call: TRBJ2-7; v_call: TRBV6-2/TRBV6-3; d_call: .
cdr3_aa: CASGLAGRTDTQYF; cdr3_nt: TGTGCCAGCGGACTAGCGGGGCGCACAGATACGCAGTATTTT; clone_size: .; j_call: TRBJ2-3; v_call: TRBV12-3/TRBV12-4; d_call: TRBD2
cdr3_aa: CASNLGGIETQYF; cdr3_nt: TGTGCCAGCAACTTAGGAGGGATAGAGACCCAGTACTTC; clone_size: few; j_call: TRBJ2-5; v_call: TRBV7-9; d_call: .
cdr3_aa: CASSYSPGGRNSPLHF; cdr3_nt: TGTGCCAGCAGTTACTCGCCCGGGGGCAGGAATTCACCCCTCCACTTT; clone_size: few; j_call: TRBJ1-6; v_call: TRBV6-5; d_call: .
cdr3_aa: CSARDVTAEAFF; cdr3_nt: TGCAGTGCTAGAGATGTTACGGCTGAAGCTTTCTTT; clone_size: .; j_call: TRBJ1-1; v_call: TRBV20-1; d_call: .
cdr3_aa: CASKDGTLKNIQYF; cdr3_nt: TGTGCCAGCAAAGACGGGACACTTAAAAACATTCAGTACTTC; clone_size: few; j_call: TRBJ2-4; v_call: TRBV28; d_call: .
cdr3_aa: CASSPDWLTGNEQFF; cdr3_nt: TGCGCCAGCAGCCCAGACTGGCTTACGGGCAATGAGCAGTTCTTC; clone_size: few; j_call: TRBJ2-1; v_call: TRBV4-3; d_call: .
cdr3_aa: CASSYGTADYEQYF; cdr3_nt: TGTGCCAGCAGTTACGGGACAGCGGACTACGAGCAGTACTTC; clone_size: .; j_call: TRBJ2-7; v_call: TRBV6-6; d_call: TRBD1
cdr3_aa: CASSLGTSGSGNEQFF; cdr3_nt: TGCGCCAGCAGCTTGGGAACTAGCGGGAGCGGCAATGAGCAGTTCTTC; clone_size: .; j_call: TRBJ2-1; v_call: TRBV5-1; d_call: TRBD2
cdr3_aa: CASSFEDRGRYTF; cdr3_nt: TGTGCCAGCAGCTTCGAGGACAGGGGGCGATACACCTTC; clone_size: few; j_call: TRBJ1-2; v_call: TRBV7-8; d_call: TRBD1
cdr3_aa: CATSRDGRQNQPQHF; cdr3_nt: TGTGCCACCAGCAGAGACGGCAGGCAAAATCAGCCCCAGCATTTT; clone_size: .; j_call: TRBJ1-5; v_call: TRBV15; d_call: .